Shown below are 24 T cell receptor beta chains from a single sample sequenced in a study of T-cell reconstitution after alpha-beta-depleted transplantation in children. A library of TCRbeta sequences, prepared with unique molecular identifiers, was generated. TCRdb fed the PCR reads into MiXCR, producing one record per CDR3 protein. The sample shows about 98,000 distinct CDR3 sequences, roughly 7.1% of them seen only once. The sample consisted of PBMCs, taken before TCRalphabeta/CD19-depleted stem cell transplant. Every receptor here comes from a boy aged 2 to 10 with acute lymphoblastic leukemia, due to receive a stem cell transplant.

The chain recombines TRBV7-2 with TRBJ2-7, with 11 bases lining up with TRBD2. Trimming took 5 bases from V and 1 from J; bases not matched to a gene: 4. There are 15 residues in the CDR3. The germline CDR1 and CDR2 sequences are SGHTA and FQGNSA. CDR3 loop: CASSPLAGGSYEQYF. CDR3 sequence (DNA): TGTGCCAGCAGCCCCCTAGCGGGGGGATCCTACGAGCAGTACTTC.

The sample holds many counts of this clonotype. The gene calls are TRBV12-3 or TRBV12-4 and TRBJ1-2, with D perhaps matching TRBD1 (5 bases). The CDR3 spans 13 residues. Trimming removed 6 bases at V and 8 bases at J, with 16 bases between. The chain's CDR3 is CASSTAGRGGYTF. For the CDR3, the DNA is TGTGCCAGCAGCACCGCCGGTAGGGGCGGCTACACCTTC.

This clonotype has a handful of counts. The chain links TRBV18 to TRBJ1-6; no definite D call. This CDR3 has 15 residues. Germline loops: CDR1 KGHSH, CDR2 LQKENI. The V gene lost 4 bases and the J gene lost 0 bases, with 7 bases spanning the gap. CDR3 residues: CASSRGNSYNSPLHF. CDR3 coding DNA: TGTGCCAGCTCACGCGGGAACTCCTATAATTCACCCCTCCACTTT.

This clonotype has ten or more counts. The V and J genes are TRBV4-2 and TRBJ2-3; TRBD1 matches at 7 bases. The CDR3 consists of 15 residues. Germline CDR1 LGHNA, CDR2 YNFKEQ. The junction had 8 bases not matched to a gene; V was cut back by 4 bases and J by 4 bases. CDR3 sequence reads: CASSPRDRDPDTQYF. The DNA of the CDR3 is TGTGCCAGCAGCCCTCGGGACAGAGACCCAGATACGCAGTATTTT.

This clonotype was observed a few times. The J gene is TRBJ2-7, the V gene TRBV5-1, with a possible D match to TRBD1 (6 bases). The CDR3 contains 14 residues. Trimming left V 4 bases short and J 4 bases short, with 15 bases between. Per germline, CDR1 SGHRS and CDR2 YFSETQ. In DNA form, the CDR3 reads TGCGCCAGCAGCCTCGCAGGGGAAGGATACGAGCAGTACTTC. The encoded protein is CASSLAGEGYEQYF. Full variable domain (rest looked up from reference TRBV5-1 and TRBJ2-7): KAGVTQTPRYLIKTRGQQVTLSCSPISGHRSVSWYQQTPGQGLQFLFEYFSETQRNKGNFPGRFSGRQFSNSRSEMNVSTLELGDSALYLCASSLAGEGYEQYFGPGTRLTVT.

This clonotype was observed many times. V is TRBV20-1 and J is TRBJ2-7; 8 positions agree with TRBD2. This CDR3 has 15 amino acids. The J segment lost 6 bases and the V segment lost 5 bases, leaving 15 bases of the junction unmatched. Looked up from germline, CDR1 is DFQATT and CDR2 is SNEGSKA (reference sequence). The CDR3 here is CSAWRDRRGVSEQYF. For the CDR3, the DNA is TGCAGTGCTTGGCGGGATAGGCGGGGGGTTAGCGAGCAGTACTTC.

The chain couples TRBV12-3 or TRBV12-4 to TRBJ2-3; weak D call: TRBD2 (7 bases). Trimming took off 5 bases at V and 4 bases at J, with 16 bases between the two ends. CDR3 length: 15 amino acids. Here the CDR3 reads CASSLNTGGADTQYF. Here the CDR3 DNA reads TGTGCCAGCAGTCTCAATACGGGGGGCGCAGATACGCAGTATTTT.

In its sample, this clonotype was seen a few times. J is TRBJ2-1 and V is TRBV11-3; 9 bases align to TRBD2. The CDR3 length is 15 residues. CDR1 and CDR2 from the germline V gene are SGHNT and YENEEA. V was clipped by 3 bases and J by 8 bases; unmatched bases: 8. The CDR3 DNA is TGTGCCAGCAGCTTTCTGGGTAGCGGGGGACATGAGCAGTTCTTC. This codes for CASSFLGSGGHEQFF.

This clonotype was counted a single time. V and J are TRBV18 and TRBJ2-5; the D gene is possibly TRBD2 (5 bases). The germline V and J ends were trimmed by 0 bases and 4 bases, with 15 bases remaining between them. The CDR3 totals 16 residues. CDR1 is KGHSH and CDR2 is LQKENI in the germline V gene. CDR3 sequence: CASSPPLSRGRETQYF. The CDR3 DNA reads TGTGCCAGCTCACCACCCCTTAGCCGGGGAAGAGAGACCCAGTACTTC. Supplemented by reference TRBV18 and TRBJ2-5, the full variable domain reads NAGVMQNPRHLVRRRGQEARLRCSPMKGHSHVYWYRQLPEEGLKFMVYLQKENIIDESGMPKERFSAEFPKEGPSILRIQQVVRGDSAAYFCASSPPLSRGRETQYFGPGTRLLVL.

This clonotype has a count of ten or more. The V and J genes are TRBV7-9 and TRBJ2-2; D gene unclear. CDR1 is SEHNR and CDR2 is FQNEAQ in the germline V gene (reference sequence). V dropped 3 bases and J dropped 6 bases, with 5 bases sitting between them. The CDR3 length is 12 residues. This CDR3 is CASSFGSGELFF. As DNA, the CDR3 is TGTGCCAGCAGCTTTGGGTCCGGGGAGCTGTTTTTT.

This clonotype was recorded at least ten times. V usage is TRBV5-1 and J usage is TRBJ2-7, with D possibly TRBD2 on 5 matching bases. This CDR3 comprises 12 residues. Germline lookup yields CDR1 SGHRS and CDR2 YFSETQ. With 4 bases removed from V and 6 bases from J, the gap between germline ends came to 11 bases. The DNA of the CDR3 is TGCGCCAGCAGCAGCGGACCGGGCGAGCAGTACTTC. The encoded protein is CASSSGPGEQYF.

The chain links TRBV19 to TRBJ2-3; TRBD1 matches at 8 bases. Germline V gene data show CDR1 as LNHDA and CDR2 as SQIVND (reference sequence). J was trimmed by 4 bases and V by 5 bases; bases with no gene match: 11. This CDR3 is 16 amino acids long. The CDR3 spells CASSYGQGTLSDTQYF. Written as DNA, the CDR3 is TGTGCCAGTAGTTATGGACAGGGTACATTATCAGATACGCAGTATTTT.

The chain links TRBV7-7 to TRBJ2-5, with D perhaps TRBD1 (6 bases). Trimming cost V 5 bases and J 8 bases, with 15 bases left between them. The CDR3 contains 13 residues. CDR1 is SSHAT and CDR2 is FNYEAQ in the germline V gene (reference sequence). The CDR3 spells CASSPGTRRTQYF. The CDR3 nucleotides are TGTGCCAGCAGCCCTGGGACACGGAGAACCCAGTACTTC. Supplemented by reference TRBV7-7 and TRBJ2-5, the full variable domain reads GAGVSQSPRYKVTKRGQDVTLRCDPISSHATLYWYQQALGQGPEFLTYFNYEAQPDKSGLPSDRFSAERPEGSISTLTIQRTEQRDSAMYRCASSPGTRRTQYFGPGTRLLVL.

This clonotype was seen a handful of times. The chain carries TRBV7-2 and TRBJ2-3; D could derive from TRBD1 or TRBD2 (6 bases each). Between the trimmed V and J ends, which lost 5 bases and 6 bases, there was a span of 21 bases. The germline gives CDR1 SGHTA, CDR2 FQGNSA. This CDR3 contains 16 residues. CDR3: CASSLSLWGARDTQYF. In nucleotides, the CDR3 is TGTGCCAGCAGCCTCTCCTTGTGGGGGGCCCGGGATACGCAGTATTTT.

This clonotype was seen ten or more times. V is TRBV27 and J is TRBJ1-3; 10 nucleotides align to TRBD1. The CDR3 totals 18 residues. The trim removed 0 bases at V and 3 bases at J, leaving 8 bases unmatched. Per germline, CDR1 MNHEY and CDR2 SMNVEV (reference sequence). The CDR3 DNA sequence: TGTGCCAGCAGTTTATCGAGCCGACAGGGGGCTTTTGGAAACACCATATATTTT. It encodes CASSLSSRQGAFGNTIYF.

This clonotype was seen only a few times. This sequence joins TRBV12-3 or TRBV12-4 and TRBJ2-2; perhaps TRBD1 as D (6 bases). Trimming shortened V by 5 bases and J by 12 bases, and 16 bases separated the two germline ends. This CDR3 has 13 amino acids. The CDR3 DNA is TGTGCCAGCAGTCCTCAAACAGGGAGTAAGCTGTTTTTT. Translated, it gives CASSPQTGSKLFF.

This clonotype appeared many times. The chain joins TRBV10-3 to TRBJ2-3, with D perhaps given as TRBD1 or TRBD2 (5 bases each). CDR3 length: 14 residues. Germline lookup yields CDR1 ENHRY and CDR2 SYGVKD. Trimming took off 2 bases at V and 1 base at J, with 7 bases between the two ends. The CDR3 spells CAISEGGRTDTQYF. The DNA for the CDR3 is TGTGCCATCAGTGAGGGGGGACGCACAGATACGCAGTATTTT.

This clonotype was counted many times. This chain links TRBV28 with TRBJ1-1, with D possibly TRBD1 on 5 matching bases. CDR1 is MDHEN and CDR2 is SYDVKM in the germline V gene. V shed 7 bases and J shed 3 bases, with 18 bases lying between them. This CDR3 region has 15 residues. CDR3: CASIVPLPGDTEAFF. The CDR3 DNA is TGTGCCAGCATCGTCCCACTCCCGGGGGACACTGAAGCTTTCTTT.

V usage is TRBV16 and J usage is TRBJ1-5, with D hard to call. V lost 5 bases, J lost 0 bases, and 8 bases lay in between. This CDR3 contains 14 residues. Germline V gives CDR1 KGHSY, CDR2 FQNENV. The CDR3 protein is CASSYEYSNQPQHF. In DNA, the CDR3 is TGTGCCAGCAGCTACGAGTATAGCAATCAGCCCCAGCATTTT.

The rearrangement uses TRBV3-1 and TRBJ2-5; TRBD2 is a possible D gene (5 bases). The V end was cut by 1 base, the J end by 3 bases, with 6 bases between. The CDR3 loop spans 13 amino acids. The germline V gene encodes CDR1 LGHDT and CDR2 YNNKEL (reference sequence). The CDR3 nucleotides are TGTGCCAGCAGCCAAGCAGCGGAAGAGACCCAGTACTTC. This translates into CASSQAAEETQYF.

The chain's CDR3 is CASSFRRQLQETQYF. As DNA, the CDR3 is TGTGCCAGCAGCTTCCGCAGGCAATTGCAAGAGACCCAGTACTTC. The chain employs TRBV7-8 and TRBJ2-5; no clear D. The CDR3 is made up of 15 amino acids. From germline, CDR1 is SGHVS and CDR2 FQNEAQ. V dropped 3 bases and J dropped 2 bases, with 13 bases sitting between them.

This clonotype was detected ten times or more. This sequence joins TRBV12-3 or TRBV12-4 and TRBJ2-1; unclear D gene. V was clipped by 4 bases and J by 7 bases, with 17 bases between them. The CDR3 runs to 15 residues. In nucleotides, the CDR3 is TGTGCCAGCAGTTCTACGGTAGTTAAGGTAAATGAGCAGTTCTTC. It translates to CASSSTVVKVNEQFF.

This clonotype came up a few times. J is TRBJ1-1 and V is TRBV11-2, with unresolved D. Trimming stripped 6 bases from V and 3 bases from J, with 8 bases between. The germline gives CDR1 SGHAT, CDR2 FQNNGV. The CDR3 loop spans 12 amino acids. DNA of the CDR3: TGTGCCAGCAGTTTAATGGACACTGAAGCTTTCTTT. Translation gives CASSLMDTEAFF.

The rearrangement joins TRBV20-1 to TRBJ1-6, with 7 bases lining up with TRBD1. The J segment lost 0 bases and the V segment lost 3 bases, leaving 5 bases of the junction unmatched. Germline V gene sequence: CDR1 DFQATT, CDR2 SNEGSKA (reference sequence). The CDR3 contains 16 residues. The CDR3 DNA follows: TGCAGTGCTAGCCGACAGGGTAGCTCCTATAATTCACCCCTCCACTTT. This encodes CSASRQGSSYNSPLHF.